Shown below are 3 T cell receptor beta chains from a single sample sequenced in a study of T-cell reconstitution after alpha-beta-depleted transplantation in children. This sample's TCRbeta library carried unique molecular identifier barcodes. In TCRdb, the PCR reads were re-called with MiXCR into one record per CDR3 protein. The data show some 300,000 distinct CDR3 sequences, 10% seen once. The sample in question was PBMCs, obtained before TCRalphabeta/CD19-depleted stem cell transplant. The origin of the receptors is a boy younger than two with acute myeloid leukemia, due to receive a stem cell transplant.

The chain carries TRBV20-1 and TRBJ2-7, with 8 positions matching TRBD1. V lost 5 bases to trimming and J lost 7 bases; unmatched junction nucleotides: 7. The CDR3 extends over 12 amino acids. CDR1 and CDR2 from the germline V gene are DFQATT and SNEGSKA (reference sequence). CDR3 residues: CSARRQGREQYF. DNA of the CDR3: TGCAGTGCTCGGAGACAGGGGAGGGAGCAGTACTTC.

At least ten counts were recorded for this clonotype. The V gene is TRBV7-3, the J gene TRBJ2-3, with D possibly being TRBD1 (5 bases). Germline-derived CDR1 and CDR2 are SGHTA and FQGTGA. Trimming took 0 bases from V and 10 from J, leaving 14 bases between them. The CDR3 contains 14 residues. CDR3 protein: CASSLTVKDSAQYF. As DNA, the CDR3 is TGTGCCAGCAGCTTAACGGTTAAAGACAGCGCGCAGTATTTT.

This clonotype was counted ten times or more. The rearrangement joins TRBV5-1 to TRBJ1-6, with D possibly matching TRBD1 (5 bases). CDR3 length: 14 residues. The germline V and J ends were trimmed by 2 bases and 4 bases, with 7 bases remaining between them. Per germline, CDR1 SGHRS and CDR2 YFSETQ. CDR3 protein: CASSLQVYNSPLHF. The CDR3 DNA follows: TGCGCCAGCAGCTTACAGGTTTATAATTCACCCCTCCACTTT.